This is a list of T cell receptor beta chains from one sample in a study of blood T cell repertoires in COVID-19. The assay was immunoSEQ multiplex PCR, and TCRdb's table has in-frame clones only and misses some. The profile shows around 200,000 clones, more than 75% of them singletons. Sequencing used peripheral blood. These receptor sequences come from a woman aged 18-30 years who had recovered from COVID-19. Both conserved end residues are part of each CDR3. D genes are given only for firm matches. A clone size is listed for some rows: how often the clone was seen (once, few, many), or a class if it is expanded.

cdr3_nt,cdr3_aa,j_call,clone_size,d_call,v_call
TGTGCCAGCAGTTCGGGACTAGCGGACTACGAGCAGTACTTC,CASSSGLADYEQYF,TRBJ2-7,-,TRBD2,TRBV11-3
TGTGCCAGCAGCGTAGATGAACAGGGGTTGAATGGCTACACCTTC,CASSVDEQGLNGYTF,TRBJ1-2,-,TRBD1,TRBV9
TGTGCCAGCAGTGACGGACAGGCAATAGCGGACGAGCAGTACTTC,CASSDGQAIADEQYF,TRBJ2-7,-,-,TRBV25-1
TGTGCCAGCAGCCAATGGGGCCCCTCCTATGGCTACACCTTC,CASSQWGPSYGYTF,TRBJ1-2,-,-,TRBV16
TGTGCCAGCAGAGTCGGGGGAAACACCGGGGAGCTGTTTTTT,CASRVGGNTGELFF,TRBJ2-2,-,-,TRBV7-9
TGTGCCACCAGTGATTCGGCAGGGATCCGGGAGACCCAGTACTTC,CATSDSAGIRETQYF,TRBJ2-5,-,-,TRBV24-1
TGTGCCAGCAGCTTAGGCCAGGGAATGAACACTGAAGCTTTCTTT,CASSLGQGMNTEAFF,TRBJ1-1,once,-,TRBV13
TGTGCCAGCAGCCAAGCCTGGTCTAGCGGGGGGGGATTGGGTGGCACAGATACGCAGTATTTT,CASSQAWSSGGGLGGTDTQYF,TRBJ2-3,-,TRBD2,TRBV3-1/TRBV3-2
TGTGCCAGTTGGACAGGGGGCAATAATTCACCCCTCCACTTT,CASWTGGNNSPLHF,TRBJ1-6,-,TRBD1,TRBV19
TGTGCCAGCGGAGACAGGGGGCGGGAAGCTTTCTTT,CASGDRGREAFF,TRBJ1-1,few,TRBD1,TRBV6-5
TGTGCCAGCAGCCCGGGGGAGCGGACGCAGTATTTT,CASSPGERTQYF,TRBJ2-3,-,-,TRBV5-5
TGTGCCAGCAGCCCTGCACGGGATACGCAGTATTTT,CASSPARDTQYF,TRBJ2-3,-,-,TRBV7-9
TGTGCCATCAGTGAAGGGCCGCAGGGTCCTGTCACAGATACGCAGTATTTT,CAISEGPQGPVTDTQYF,TRBJ2-3,-,-,TRBV10-3
TGTGCCAGCAGCCCCGGACAGGGGGCCTACGAGCAGTACTTC,CASSPGQGAYEQYF,TRBJ2-7,-,TRBD1,TRBV2
TGTGCCAGCAGTTTAGTCGACCAAGAGACCCAGTACTTC,CASSLVDQETQYF,TRBJ2-5,once,-,TRBV27
TGTGCCAGCAGCGCCCAGGGGGCGGGAGAAAAACTGTTTTTT,CASSAQGAGEKLFF,TRBJ1-4,-,TRBD1,TRBV9
TGCGCCAGCAGCTTGGGAGACAGGGGGTCTGAAGCTTTCTTT,CASSLGDRGSEAFF,TRBJ1-1,-,TRBD1,TRBV5-1
TGTGCCAGCAGCAAAGAAGGAAGTAGGTCCAAGAGGCAGACCCAGTACTTC,CASSKEGSRSKRQTQYF,TRBJ2-5,-,-,TRBV21-1
TGTGCCAGCAGTCGTGCTAACTATGGCTACACCTTC,CASSRANYGYTF,TRBJ1-2,-,-,TRBV28
TGTGCCAGCAGCGCATACGGGACCTACGAGCAGTACTTC,CASSAYGTYEQYF,TRBJ2-7,-,-,TRBV5-6
TGCAGTGCTAGTCGTGGAGTCAAAAACATTCAGTACTTC,CSASRGVKNIQYF,TRBJ2-4,-,-,TRBV20-1
TGTGCCAGCACCCCCTGGGCGAGCCAAGAGACCCAGTACTTC,CASTPWASQETQYF,TRBJ2-5,-,-,TRBV7-2
TGTGCCAGCAGCATCAGGGGTACGGTGGGAAACACCATATATTTT,CASSIRGTVGNTIYF,TRBJ1-3,-,-,TRBV7-8
TGTGCCAGCAGCTTGCGTGTCAGAAACACCATATATTTT,CASSLRVRNTIYF,TRBJ1-3,few,-,TRBV7-2
TGTGCCAGCACCGCGCCAGGGACAGGGGGCGGAGGGAATTCACCCCTCCACTTT,CASTAPGTGGGGNSPLHF,TRBJ1-6,-,TRBD1,TRBV7-8
TGTGCCAGCAGCCGCAGGGCTGAGCAGTTCTTC,CASSRRAEQFF,TRBJ2-1,-,-,TRBV12-3/TRBV12-4
TGTGCCAGCCGGCGGGGGGAGGGCACCGGGGAGCTGTTTTTT,CASRRGEGTGELFF,TRBJ2-2,-,TRBD2,TRBV3-1/TRBV3-2
TGTGCCAGCAGCTTATCTGTGAACACTGAAGCTTTCTTT,CASSLSVNTEAFF,TRBJ1-1,-,-,TRBV7-9
TGTGCCAGCTTAACGGGACAGGGTCCCATATATTTT,CASLTGQGPIYF,TRBJ1-3,-,TRBD1,TRBV2
TGTGCCAGCAGCCTAGGTAGGGGGGGTTGGCCCCAGCATTTT,CASSLGRGGWPQHF,TRBJ1-5,-,-,TRBV13
TGTGCCAGCAGCTTCAAGACACCGGGACAGGGGGCCGAGCAGTACTTC,CASSFKTPGQGAEQYF,TRBJ2-7,-,TRBD1,TRBV7-9
TGTGCCAGCAGTGATTTAAACAGGGCAGACGAGCAGTACTTC,CASSDLNRADEQYF,TRBJ2-7,-,-,TRBV2
TGCGCCAGCAGCCCCACCGCGGGGGGGCTCAATGAGCAGTTCTTC,CASSPTAGGLNEQFF,TRBJ2-1,-,TRBD2,TRBV4-1
TGTGCCACCAGCAGAGGGCGACAGGGGGCGGGCGGGGAGCTGTTTTTT,CATSRGRQGAGGELFF,TRBJ2-2,-,TRBD1,TRBV15
TGTGCCAGCAGCCGTAGCGTTTCGAGTCGGCGCACCTTC,CASSRSVSSRRTF,TRBJ1-2,-,-,TRBV6-2/TRBV6-3
TGTGCCTCCATGGACTCCTCACAAGAGACCCAGTACTTC,CASMDSSQETQYF,TRBJ2-5,-,-,TRBV10-3
TGTGCCAGCAGCAAAACGGGAGGCGATCAGCCCCAGCATTTT,CASSKTGGDQPQHF,TRBJ1-5,-,-,TRBV6-2/TRBV6-3
TGTGCAGGACGGAGGTTCGTGGGGGGGGACGAGCAGTACTTC,CAGRRFVGGDEQYF,TRBJ2-7,-,TRBD2,TRBV6-5
TGTGCCAGCAGCTTTCGACAGGGCTTCTCTAGCAATCAGCCCCAGCATTTT,CASSFRQGFSSNQPQHF,TRBJ1-5,-,TRBD1,TRBV13
TGTGCCAGCAGCGTGGGCGGGACAGTGAACACTGAAGCTTTCTTT,CASSVGGTVNTEAFF,TRBJ1-1,-,TRBD1,TRBV5-4
TGTGCCAGCAGCTTCGGGTATAGCGAGCAAGAGACCCAGTACTTC,CASSFGYSEQETQYF,TRBJ2-5,-,-,TRBV7-2
TGTGCCAGCAGCGTAACAGCGGGGGGGCAAGAGACCCAGTACTTC,CASSVTAGGQETQYF,TRBJ2-5,-,TRBD2,TRBV9
TGTGCCAGCAGCTTAGCAGGACTGTATACGCAGTATTTT,CASSLAGLYTQYF,TRBJ2-3,-,-,TRBV7-9
TGTGCCAGCAGTTACCGCCGGGAGGACCTCGGTCAGCCCCAGCATTTT,CASSYRREDLGQPQHF,TRBJ1-5,-,-,TRBV6-6
TGTGCCAGCAGCGAGACTAGCGGGAGACCAGATACGCAGTATTTT,CASSETSGRPDTQYF,TRBJ2-3,-,TRBD2,TRBV2
TGCGCCAGCAGTGAGTCGCACAGATTCTATGGCTACACCTTC,CASSESHRFYGYTF,TRBJ1-2,-,-,TRBV10-2
TGCGCCAGCAGCATAGCGGGAGCTCGTGAGACCCAGTACTTC,CASSIAGARETQYF,TRBJ2-5,-,TRBD2,TRBV5-1
TGTGCCAGCAGTCCCTCAGTCGAACTAGCGGGAGCCTACAATGAGCAGTTCTTC,CASSPSVELAGAYNEQFF,TRBJ2-1,-,TRBD2,TRBV27
TGTGCCAGCAGCTCCCCGACTAGCGGGAGCAAGCACATTCAGTACTTC,CASSSPTSGSKHIQYF,TRBJ2-4,-,TRBD2,TRBV7-9
TGTGCCAGCAGTGAATTTGCCCCGGGAACAAACACCGGGGAGCTGTTTTTT,CASSEFAPGTNTGELFF,TRBJ2-2,once,-,TRBV2